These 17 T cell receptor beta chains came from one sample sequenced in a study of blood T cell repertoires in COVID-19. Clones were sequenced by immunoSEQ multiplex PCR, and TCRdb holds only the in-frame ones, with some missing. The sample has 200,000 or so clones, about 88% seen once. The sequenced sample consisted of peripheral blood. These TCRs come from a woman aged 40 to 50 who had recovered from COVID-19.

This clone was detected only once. CDR3 coding DNA: TGTGCCAGCAGCGTAGGACTAGCGGAGGACAATGAGCAGTTCTTC. This sequence encodes CASSVGLAEDNEQFF. The rearrangement joins TRBV9 to TRBJ2-1; 9 bases line up with TRBD2. The V gene end was trimmed by 0 bases and the J gene end by 5 bases; junction bases not matched to a gene: 3. Germline CDR1 and CDR2: SGDLS and YYNGEE. This CDR3 has 15 residues.

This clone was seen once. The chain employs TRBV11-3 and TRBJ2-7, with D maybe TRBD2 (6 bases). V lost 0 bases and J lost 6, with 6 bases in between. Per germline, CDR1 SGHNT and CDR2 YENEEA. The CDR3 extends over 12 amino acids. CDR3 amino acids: CASSLEEGEQYF. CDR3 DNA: TGTGCCAGCAGCTTAGAGGAGGGCGAGCAGTACTTC.

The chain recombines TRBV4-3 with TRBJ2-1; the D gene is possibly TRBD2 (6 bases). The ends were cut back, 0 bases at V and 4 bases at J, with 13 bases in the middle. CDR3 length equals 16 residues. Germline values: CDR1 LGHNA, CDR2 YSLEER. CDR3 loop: CASSQDNAGWYNEQFF. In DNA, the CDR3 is TGCGCCAGCAGCCAAGATAATGCGGGATGGTACAATGAGCAGTTCTTC.

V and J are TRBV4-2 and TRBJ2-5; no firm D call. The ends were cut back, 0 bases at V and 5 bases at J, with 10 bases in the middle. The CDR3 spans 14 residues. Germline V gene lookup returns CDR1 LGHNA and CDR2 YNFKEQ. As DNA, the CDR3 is TGTGCCAGCAGCCAAGAGATCTCCGGGGAGACCCAGTACTTC. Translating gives CASSQEISGETQYF.

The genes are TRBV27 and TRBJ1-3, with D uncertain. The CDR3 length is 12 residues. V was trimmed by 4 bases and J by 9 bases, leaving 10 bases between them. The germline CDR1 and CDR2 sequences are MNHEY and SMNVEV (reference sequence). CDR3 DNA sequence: TGTGCCAGCAGTTCCTCTGGAGGCACCATATATTTT. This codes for CASSSSGGTIYF.

CDR3 bases: TGCGCCAGCAGTTACAATTCGGGCACTGAAGCTTTCTTT. Translating it yields CASSYNSGTEAFF. The chain uses TRBV5-1 and TRBJ1-1; no clear D. V was shortened by 5 bases and J by 4 bases, with 12 bases between the two germline ends. This CDR3 is built from 13 residues. Germline-derived CDR1 and CDR2 are SGHRS and YFSETQ.

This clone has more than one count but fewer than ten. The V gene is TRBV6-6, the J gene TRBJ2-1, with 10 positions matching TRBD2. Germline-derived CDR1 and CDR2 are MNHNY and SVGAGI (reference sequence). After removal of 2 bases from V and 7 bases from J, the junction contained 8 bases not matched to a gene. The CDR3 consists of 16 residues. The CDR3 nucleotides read TGTGCCAGCAGTTACGCGGCTAGCGGGAGTAGAAATGAGCAGTTCTTC. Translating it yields CASSYAASGSRNEQFF.

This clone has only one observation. Here the CDR3 DNA reads TGTGCCAGCAGTCCCGTCTTAGAGACCCAGTACTTC. It codes for CASSPVLETQYF. The gene calls are TRBV12-3 or TRBV12-4 and TRBJ2-5; no definite D call. This CDR3 contains 12 residues. The V and J ends lost 5 bases and 4 bases respectively, with 8 bases between them.

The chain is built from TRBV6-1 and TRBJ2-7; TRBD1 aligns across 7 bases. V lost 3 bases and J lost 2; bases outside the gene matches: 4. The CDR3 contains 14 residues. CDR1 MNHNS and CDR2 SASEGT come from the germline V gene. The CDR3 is CASSELTGPYEQYF. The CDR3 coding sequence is TGTGCCAGCAGTGAGTTGACAGGGCCCTACGAGCAGTACTTC.

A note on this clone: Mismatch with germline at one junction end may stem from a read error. The CDR3 spells CSVDPQERTDTQYF. The CDR3 DNA sequence: TGTAGCGTTGATCCACAGGAACGCACAGATACGCAGTATTTT. The rearrangement uses TRBV29-1 and TRBJ2-3; possibly TRBD1 or TRBD2 for D (5 bases each). Germline V lookup: CDR1 SQVTM, CDR2 ANQGSEA. The CDR3 spans 14 residues.

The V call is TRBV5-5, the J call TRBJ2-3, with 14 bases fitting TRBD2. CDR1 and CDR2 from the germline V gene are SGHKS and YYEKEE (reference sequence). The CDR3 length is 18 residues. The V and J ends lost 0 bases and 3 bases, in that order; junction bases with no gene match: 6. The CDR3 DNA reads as TGTGCCAGCAGCTTGGCCGGGACTAGCGGGAGTAGTACAGATACGCAGTATTTT. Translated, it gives CASSLAGTSGSSTDTQYF. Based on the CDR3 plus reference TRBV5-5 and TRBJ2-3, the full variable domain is DAGVTQSPTHLIKTRGQQVTLRCSPISGHKSVSWYQQVLGQGPQFIFQYYEKEERGRGNFPDRFSARQFPNYSSELNVNALLLGDSALYLCASSLAGTSGSSTDTQYFGPGTRLTVL.

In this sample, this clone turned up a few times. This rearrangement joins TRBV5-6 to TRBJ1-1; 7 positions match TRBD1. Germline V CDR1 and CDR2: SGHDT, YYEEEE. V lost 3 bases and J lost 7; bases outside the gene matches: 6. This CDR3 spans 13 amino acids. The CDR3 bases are TGTGCCAGCAGCTCCGGGACAGCTTTTGAAGCTTTCTTT. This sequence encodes CASSSGTAFEAFF.

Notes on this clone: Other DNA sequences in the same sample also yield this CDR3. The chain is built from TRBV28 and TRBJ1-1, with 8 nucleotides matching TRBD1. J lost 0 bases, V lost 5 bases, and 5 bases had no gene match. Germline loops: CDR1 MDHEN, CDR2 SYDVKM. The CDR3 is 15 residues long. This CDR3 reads CASSPLTGVNTEAFF. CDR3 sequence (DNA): TGTGCCAGCAGTCCCCTGACAGGGGTGAACACTGAAGCTTTCTTT. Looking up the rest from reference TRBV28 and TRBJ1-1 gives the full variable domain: DVKVTQSSRYLVKRTGEKVFLECVQDMDHENMFWYRQDPGLGLRLIYFSYDVKMKEKGDIPEGYSVSREKKERFSLILESASTNQTSMYLCASSPLTGVNTEAFFGQGTRLTVV.

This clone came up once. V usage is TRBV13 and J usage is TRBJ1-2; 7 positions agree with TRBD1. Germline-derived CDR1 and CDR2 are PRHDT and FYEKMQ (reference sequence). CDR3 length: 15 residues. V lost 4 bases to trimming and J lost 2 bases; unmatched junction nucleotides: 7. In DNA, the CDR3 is TGTGCCAGCAGCTCACAAGACAGGGTCAACTATGGCTACACCTTC. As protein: CASSSQDRVNYGYTF.

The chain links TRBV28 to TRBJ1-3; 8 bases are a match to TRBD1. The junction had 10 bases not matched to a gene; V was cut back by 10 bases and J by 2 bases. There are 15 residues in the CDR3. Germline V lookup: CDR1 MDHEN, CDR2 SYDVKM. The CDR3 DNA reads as TGTGCCACCACAGGTCCACAGGGGGCTGGAAACACCATATATTTT. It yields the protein CATTGPQGAGNTIYF.

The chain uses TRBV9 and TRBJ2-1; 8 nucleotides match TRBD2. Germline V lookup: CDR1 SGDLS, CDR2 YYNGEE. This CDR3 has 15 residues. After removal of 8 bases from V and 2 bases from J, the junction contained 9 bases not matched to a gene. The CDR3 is CARERERVPYNEQFF. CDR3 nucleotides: TGTGCCAGGGAGCGGGAGAGGGTACCCTACAATGAGCAGTTCTTC.

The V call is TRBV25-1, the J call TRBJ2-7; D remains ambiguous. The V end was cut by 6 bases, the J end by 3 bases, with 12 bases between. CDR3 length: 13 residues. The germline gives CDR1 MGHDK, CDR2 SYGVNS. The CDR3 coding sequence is TGTGCCAGCAGGGGCCAGTGGGTCTACGAGCAGTACTTC. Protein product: CASRGQWVYEQYF.